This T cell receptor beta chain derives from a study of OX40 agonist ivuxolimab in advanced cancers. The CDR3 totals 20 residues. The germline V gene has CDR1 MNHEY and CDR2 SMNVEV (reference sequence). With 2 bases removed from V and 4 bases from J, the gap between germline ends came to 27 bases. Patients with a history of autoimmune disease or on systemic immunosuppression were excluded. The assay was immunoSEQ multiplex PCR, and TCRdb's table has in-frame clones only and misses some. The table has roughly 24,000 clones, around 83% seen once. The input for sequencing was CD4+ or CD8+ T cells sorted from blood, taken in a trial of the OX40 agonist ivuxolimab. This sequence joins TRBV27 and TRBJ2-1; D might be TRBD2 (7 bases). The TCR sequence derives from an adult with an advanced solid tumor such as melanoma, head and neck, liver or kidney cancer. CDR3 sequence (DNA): TGTGCCAGCAGTTTAGGTCTAGGGGTCGGGGGGCGGGGGAAATACAATGAGCAGTTCTTC. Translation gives CASSLGLGVGGRGKYNEQFF.